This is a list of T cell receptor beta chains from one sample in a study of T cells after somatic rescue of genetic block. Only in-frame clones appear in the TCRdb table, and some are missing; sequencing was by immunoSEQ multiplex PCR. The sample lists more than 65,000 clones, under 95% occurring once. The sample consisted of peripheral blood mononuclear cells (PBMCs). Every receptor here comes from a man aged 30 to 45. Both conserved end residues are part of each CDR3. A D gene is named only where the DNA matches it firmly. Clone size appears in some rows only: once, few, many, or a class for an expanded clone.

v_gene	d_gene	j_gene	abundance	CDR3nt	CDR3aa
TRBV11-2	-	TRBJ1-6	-	TGTGCCAGCAGCTTACTCCGGAATAATTCACCCCTCCACTTT	CASSLLRNNSPLHF
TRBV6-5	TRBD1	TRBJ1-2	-	TGTGCCACCTCGACAGGGGCCTCTTTCTATGGCTACACCTTC	CATSTGASFYGYTF
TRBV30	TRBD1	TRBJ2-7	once	TGTGCCTGGAGTCCGGACAGGTTCTACGAGCAGTACTTC	CAWSPDRFYEQYF
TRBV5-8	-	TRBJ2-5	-	TGTGCCAGCAGCCGAGAGGGTTCAGAAGAGACCCAGTACTTC	CASSREGSEETQYF
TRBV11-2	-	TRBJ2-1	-	TGTGCCAGCAGCTCCCTCCAGGGTAGCCGCTCCTACAATGAGCAGTTCTTC	CASSSLQGSRSYNEQFF
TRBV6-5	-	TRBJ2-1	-	TGTGCCAGCTGGCAGAGTTACAATGAGCAGTTCTTC	CASWQSYNEQFF
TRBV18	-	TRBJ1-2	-	TGTGCCAGCTCACCACAGGTGGGGGCGCAAGACTATGGCTACACCTTC	CASSPQVGAQDYGYTF
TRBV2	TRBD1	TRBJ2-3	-	TGTGCCAGCAGTCCCACAACCGGGACAGGGGGCACAGATACGCAGTATTTT	CASSPTTGTGGTDTQYF
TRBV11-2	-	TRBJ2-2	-	TGTGCCAGCAGCCGGACTCCCGACACCGGGGAGCTGTTTTTT	CASSRTPDTGELFF
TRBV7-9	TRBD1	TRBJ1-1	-	TGTGCCAGCAGCTCAGGACAGGGTCGAAATTCTGAAGCTTTCTTT	CASSSGQGRNSEAFF
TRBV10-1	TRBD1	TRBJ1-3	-	TGCGCCAGCAGTCCGGACAGGTTTGGAAACACCATATATTTT	CASSPDRFGNTIYF
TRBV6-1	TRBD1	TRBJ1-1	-	TGTGCCAGCACTCTACAGGGGGCCGGAACTGAAGCTTTCTTT	CASTLQGAGTEAFF
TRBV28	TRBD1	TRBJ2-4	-	TGTGCCAGCAGCCGACGGGACAGAATTAAAAACATTCAGTACTTC	CASSRRDRIKNIQYF
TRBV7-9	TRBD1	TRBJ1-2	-	TGTGCCAGCGGGGAACAGGGGATCTATGGCTACACCTTC	CASGEQGIYGYTF
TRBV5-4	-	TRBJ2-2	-	TGTGCCAGCAGCTTGACGGAAAGTGCCGGGGAGCTGTTTTTT	CASSLTESAGELFF
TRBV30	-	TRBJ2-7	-	TGTGCCTGGAGTCCCTCGGCCCCCTACGAGCAGTACTTC	CAWSPSAPYEQYF
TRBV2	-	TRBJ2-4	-	TGTGCCAGCGAGGGGTCCTACCGAAACATTCAGTACTTC	CASEGSYRNIQYF
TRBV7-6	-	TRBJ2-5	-	TGTGCCAGCAGCCTAGCACAAACAGGGATAGAGACCCAGTACTTC	CASSLAQTGIETQYF
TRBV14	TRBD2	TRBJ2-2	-	TGTGCCAGCAGCCAAGAGGGGGGGTCTTACACCGGGGAGCTGTTTTTT	CASSQEGGSYTGELFF
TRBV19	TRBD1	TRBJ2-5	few	TGTGCCAGTAGTATAGAGACAGGGACGCGAGGAGAGACCCAGTACTTC	CASSIETGTRGETQYF
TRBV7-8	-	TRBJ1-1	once	TGTGCCAGCAGCTTAACCACACTCGGCTTAGCCAGCCTAGTGGTGGCTTTCTTT	CASSLTTLGLASLVVAFF
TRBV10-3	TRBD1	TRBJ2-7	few	TGTGCCATCAGTGAGGGCAGGACAGGGGCTAGCGAGCAGTACTTC	CAISEGRTGASEQYF
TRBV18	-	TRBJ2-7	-	TGTGCCAGCTCACCCTCGACAGCCTCCTACGAGCAGTACTTC	CASSPSTASYEQYF
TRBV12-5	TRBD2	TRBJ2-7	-	TGTGCTAGTGGAAATCTTGGGGGGGGAACCTACGAGCAGTACTTC	CASGNLGGGTYEQYF
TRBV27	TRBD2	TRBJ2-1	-	TGTGCCAGCAGTTTATCCACCCAGCCGGGGGGGTCCTACAATGAGCAGTTCTTC	CASSLSTQPGGSYNEQFF
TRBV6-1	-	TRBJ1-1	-	TGTGCCAGCAGTGACGCTGCGGGGGGCTTTAAAGCTTTCTTT	CASSDAAGGFKAFF